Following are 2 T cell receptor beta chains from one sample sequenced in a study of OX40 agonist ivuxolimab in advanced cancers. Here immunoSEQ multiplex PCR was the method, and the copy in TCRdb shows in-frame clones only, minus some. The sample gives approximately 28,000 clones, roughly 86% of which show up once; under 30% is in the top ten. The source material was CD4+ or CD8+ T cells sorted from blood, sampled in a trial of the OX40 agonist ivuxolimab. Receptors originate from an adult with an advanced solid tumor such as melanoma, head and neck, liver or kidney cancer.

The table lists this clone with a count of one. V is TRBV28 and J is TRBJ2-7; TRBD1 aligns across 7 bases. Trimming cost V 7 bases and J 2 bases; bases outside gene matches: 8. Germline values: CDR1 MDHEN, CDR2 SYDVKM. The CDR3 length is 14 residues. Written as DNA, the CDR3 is TGTGCCAGCACCGAACCCGGGACAGCCTACGAGCAGTACTTC. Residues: CASTEPGTAYEQYF.

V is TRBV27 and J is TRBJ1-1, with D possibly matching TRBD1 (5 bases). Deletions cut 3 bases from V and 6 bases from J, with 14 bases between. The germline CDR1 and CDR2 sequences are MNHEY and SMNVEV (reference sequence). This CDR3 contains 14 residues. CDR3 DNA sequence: TGTGCCAGCAGTTTCCCCACTGGGGGACCTGAAGCTTTCTTT. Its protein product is CASSFPTGGPEAFF.